This TCR beta chain was sequenced for a study of blood T cell repertoires in COVID-19. Looking at the study overall: Specimens from acute and convalescent COVID-19 originated in the United States, Italy and Spain.

With 1 base removed from V and 2 bases from J, the gap between germline ends came to 11 bases. Looked up from germline, CDR1 is SGHRS and CDR2 is YFSETQ. This CDR3 contains 15 residues. Measured with immunoSEQ multiplex PCR; TCRdb has only the in-frame clones, and not every one. This sample has 250,000 to 300,000 clones; roughly 85% occur once, and the top ten carry approximately 2%. Individuals drawn from about two dozen US areas were roughly 18 to 100 years old. Researchers sorted participants into cohorts using their self-reported clinical history. Recovery among Cohort 3 donors was established by two negative PCRs, clearance, or symptom resolution.

This receptor was obtained from a woman between 50 and 59 years old who had recovered from COVID-19. This sequence joins TRBV5-1 and TRBJ2-3, with D perhaps TRBD2 (5 bases). Source material: PBMCs or T cells enriched from blood (not recorded which). DNA of the CDR3: TGCGCCAGCAGCTTGACAAGGAGGCCCACAGATACGCAGTATTTT. It specifies CASSLTRRPTDTQYF.